These 19 T cell receptor beta chains were sequenced from one sample in a study of vaccination effects on CD4 cells after COVID-19. Generated by immunoSEQ multiplex PCR, the TCRdb table keeps only in-frame clones and is missing some. The data contain some 26,000 clones, around 67% of them singletons. With about ten days of culture completed, CD4+ T cells were isolated. The antigens for these receptors are not known. The sequencing here drew on CD4+ T cells from PBMCs cultured without peptide, taken before COVID-19 vaccination. These receptors all stem from a human donor who received a COVID-19 vaccine.

This clone was observed once. This chain joins TRBV3-1 (or the pseudogene TRBV3-2) and TRBJ1-1; no reliable D call. CDR1 is LGHDT and CDR2 is YNNKEL in the germline V gene (reference sequence). The CDR3 totals 15 residues. The V and J ends lost 0 bases and 1 base respectively, with 9 bases between them. The CDR3 loop is CASSQDTRGNTEAFF. DNA for the CDR3: TGTGCCAGCAGCCAAGATACCCGTGGGAACACTGAAGCTTTCTTT.

The chain couples TRBV4-1 to TRBJ2-7; 9 bases map to TRBD1. V shed 0 bases, J shed 0 bases, and the junction held 12 bases outside the gene matches. This CDR3 region has 19 residues. The germline V gene encodes CDR1 MGHRA and CDR2 YSYEKL. CDR3 residues: CASSQDRPRTGEYSYEQYF. Written as DNA, the CDR3 is TGCGCCAGCAGCCAAGATCGACCAAGGACAGGGGAATACTCCTACGAGCAGTACTTC.

The rearrangement links TRBV2 to TRBJ1-6; no clear D. The ends were cut back, 1 base at V and 10 bases at J, with 11 bases in the middle. Germline CDR1 reads SNHLY; CDR2 reads FYNNEI. This CDR3 contains 14 residues. DNA of the CDR3: TGTGCCAGCAGTGAAGACCTCAGCCCGTCACCCCTCCACTTT. It is translated as CASSEDLSPSPLHF.

V and J are TRBV7-9 and TRBJ2-7; 13 nucleotides line up with TRBD2. The CDR3 extends over 14 amino acids. Germline CDR1 reads SEHNR; CDR2 reads FQNEAQ (reference sequence). V dropped 4 bases and J dropped 6; count of bases not matched to a gene: 3. The CDR3 here is CASSSGLAGAEQYF. Written as DNA, the CDR3 is TGTGCCAGCAGCTCCGGACTAGCGGGAGCCGAGCAGTACTTC.

This clone was counted only a few times. The J gene is TRBJ2-7, the V gene TRBV5-1, with D possibly matching TRBD1 (6 bases). Per the germline V gene, CDR1 is SGHRS and CDR2 is YFSETQ. Trimming took 0 bases from V and 2 from J, leaving 9 bases between them. The CDR3 is made up of 14 amino acids. The CDR3 bases are TGCGCCAGCAGCTTGGCAGGACAGACCTACGAGCAGTACTTC. It encodes CASSLAGQTYEQYF.

This chain links TRBV25-1 with TRBJ1-5; 9 nucleotides match TRBD1. V lost 6 bases, J lost 5 bases, and 5 bases stayed unmatched. The germline CDR1 and CDR2 sequences are MGHDK and SYGVNS. The CDR3 totals 14 residues. This CDR3 reads CASSETGGYQPQHF. As DNA, the CDR3 is TGTGCCAGCAGCGAAACAGGGGGCTATCAGCCCCAGCATTTT.

The V gene is TRBV19, the J gene TRBJ1-5; TRBD1 might be the D (6 bases). Trimming stripped 3 bases from V and 2 bases from J, with 14 bases between. Looked up from germline, CDR1 is LNHDA and CDR2 is SQIVND (reference sequence). CDR3 length: 16 residues. CDR3 residues: CASSIQGQRGNQPQHF. The CDR3 coding sequence is TGTGCCAGTAGTATTCAGGGGCAGCGGGGCAATCAGCCCCAGCATTTT.

The chain has TRBV28 and TRBJ2-1; D gene uncertain. The germline V gene has CDR1 MDHEN and CDR2 SYDVKM. This CDR3 has 13 residues. Deletions cut 4 bases from V and 10 bases from J, with 14 bases between. The CDR3 sequence is CASSSIPTTEQFF. DNA of the CDR3: TGTGCCAGCAGTTCGATACCAACCACGGAGCAGTTCTTC.

The rearrangement joins TRBV27 to TRBJ1-5; 8 bases agree with TRBD1. V was clipped by 9 bases and J by 2 bases; unmatched bases: 12. This CDR3 has 16 amino acids. CDR1 and CDR2 (germline): MNHEY, SMNVEV (reference sequence). CDR3 residues: CARRKTGERGNQPQHF. CDR3 nucleotides: TGTGCCAGGAGGAAGACAGGGGAAAGGGGCAATCAGCCCCAGCATTTT.

The chain recombines TRBV4-2 with TRBJ1-2; D not resolved. The CDR3 contains 13 residues. Looked up from germline, CDR1 is LGHNA and CDR2 is YNFKEQ. V gave up 0 bases and J gave up 6 bases, with 8 bases separating them. The CDR3 DNA follows: TGTGCCAGCAGCCAAGATGGGTCAGATGGCTACACCTTC. This sequence encodes CASSQDGSDGYTF.

Remarks on this clone: The junction departs from germline at one end; a sequencing error may be responsible. The CDR3 sequence: CASSLGRGRMNTEAFF. The CDR3 coding sequence is TGCGCCAGCAGCTTGGGCAGGGGGCGTATGAATACTGAAGCTTTCTTT. The rearrangement links TRBV5-1 to TRBJ1-1, with 8 positions matching TRBD1. CDR1 is SGHRS, CDR2 YFSETQ, per germline. The CDR3 totals 16 residues.

This clone came up a few times. The chain recombines TRBV30 with TRBJ2-7; tentative D call: TRBD2 (6 bases). The V gene lost 3 bases and the J gene lost 2 bases, with 17 bases spanning the gap. Germline V gene lookup returns CDR1 GTSNPN and CDR2 SVGIG (reference sequence). This CDR3 comprises 15 residues. The CDR3 sequence: CAWSLMGGTTYEQYF. CDR3 sequence (DNA): TGTGCCTGGAGCCTCATGGGGGGTACAACCTACGAGCAGTACTTC.

A remark on this clone: This sample includes further DNA sequences coding for the same CDR3. The CDR3 nucleotides read TGTGCCAGCTCACCGAACAGGGAAGATACGCAGTATTTT. It encodes CASSPNREDTQYF. V is TRBV18 and J is TRBJ2-3; possibly TRBD1 for D (6 bases). Germline lookup yields CDR1 KGHSH and CDR2 LQKENI. The CDR3 spans 13 residues. V lost 3 bases and J lost 5, with 9 bases in between.

A single count supports this clone. The CDR3 loop reads CSVGDTFEVKQYF. As DNA, the CDR3 is TGCAGCGTTGGGGACACGTTCGAGGTGAAGCAGTACTTC. The chain combines TRBV29-1 with TRBJ2-7; TRBD1 might be the D (6 bases). Germline CDR1 and CDR2: SQVTM and ANQGSEA. The CDR3 contains 13 residues. V was trimmed by 4 bases and J by 8 bases, leaving 18 bases between them.

This CDR3 is CASSPMTGGLNTEAFF. The CDR3 DNA sequence: TGTGCCAGCTCACCAATGACAGGGGGCTTGAACACTGAAGCTTTCTTT. This chain links TRBV18 with TRBJ1-1; TRBD1 matches 10 bases. In germline, CDR1 is KGHSH, CDR2 LQKENI. This CDR3 region has 16 residues. The V segment lost 2 bases and the J segment 0 bases; nucleotides outside the gene matches: 3.

With regard to this clone: Its ends do not fully match the called genes, so a read error is possible. The chain links TRBV7-9 to TRBJ2-7; D is possibly TRBD1 (7 bases). This CDR3 comprises 12 residues. CDR1 is SEHNR and CDR2 is FQNEAQ in the germline V gene (reference sequence). The CDR3: CASSLARGTAIF. In DNA form, the CDR3 reads TGTGCCAGCAGCTTAGCCCGGGGGACAGCGATATTC.

The chain carries TRBV19 and TRBJ1-4; a weak D match, TRBD1 (5 bases). V was shortened by 9 bases and J by 3 bases, with 17 bases between the two germline ends. This CDR3 is built from 15 residues. Germline CDR1 LNHDA, CDR2 SQIVND (reference sequence). For the CDR3, the DNA is TGTGCCAGCTCCTTCGAGGGGAGAGCTAATGAAAAACTGTTTTTT. Protein product: CASSFEGRANEKLFF. Full variable domain (remainder filled in from reference TRBV19 and TRBJ1-4): DGGITQSPKYLFRKEGQNVTLSCEQNLNHDAMYWYRQDPGQGLRLIYYSQIVNDFQKGDIAEGYSVSREKKESFPLTVTSAQKNPTAFYLCASSFEGRANEKLFFGSGTQLSVL.

V and J are TRBV2 and TRBJ2-1; no clear D gene. The germline gives CDR1 SNHLY, CDR2 FYNNEI. The V and J ends lost 5 bases and 0 bases respectively, with 11 bases between them. CDR3 length: 15 residues. The CDR3 region is CASSTGTGSYNEQFF. The CDR3 nucleotides read TGTGCCAGCAGTACGGGCACTGGCTCCTACAATGAGCAGTTCTTC.

V usage is TRBV9 and J usage is TRBJ1-2; 12 bases are shared with TRBD1. CDR3 size: 18 residues. Germline CDR1 and CDR2: SGDLS and YYNGEE. The trim removed 4 bases at V and 8 bases at J, leaving 18 bases unmatched. CDR3 region: CASSTPGTGGAGGWGYTF. Here the CDR3 DNA reads TGTGCCAGCAGCACCCCCGGGACAGGGGGCGCGGGGGGCTGGGGCTACACCTTC.